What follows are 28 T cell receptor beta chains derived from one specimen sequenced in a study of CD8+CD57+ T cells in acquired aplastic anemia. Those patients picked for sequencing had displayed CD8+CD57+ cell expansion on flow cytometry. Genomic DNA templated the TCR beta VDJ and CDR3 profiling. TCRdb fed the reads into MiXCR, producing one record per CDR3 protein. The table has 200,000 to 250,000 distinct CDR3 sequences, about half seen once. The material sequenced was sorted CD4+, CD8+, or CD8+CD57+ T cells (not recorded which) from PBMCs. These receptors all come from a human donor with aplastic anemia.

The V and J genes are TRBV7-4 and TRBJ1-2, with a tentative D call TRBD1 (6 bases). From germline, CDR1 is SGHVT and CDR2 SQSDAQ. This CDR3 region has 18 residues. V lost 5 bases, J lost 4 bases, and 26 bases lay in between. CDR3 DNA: TGTGCCAGCAGCGACGGCCGGACAGAGGGTAGGAATAGCTATGGCTACACCTTC. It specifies CASSDGRTEGRNSYGYTF. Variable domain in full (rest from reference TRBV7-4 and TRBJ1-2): GAGVSQSPRYKVAKRGRDVALRCDSISGHVTLYWYRQTLGQGSEVLTYSQSDAQRDKSGRPSGRFSAERPERSVSTLKIQRTEQGDSAVYLCASSDGRTEGRNSYGYTFGSGTRLTVV.

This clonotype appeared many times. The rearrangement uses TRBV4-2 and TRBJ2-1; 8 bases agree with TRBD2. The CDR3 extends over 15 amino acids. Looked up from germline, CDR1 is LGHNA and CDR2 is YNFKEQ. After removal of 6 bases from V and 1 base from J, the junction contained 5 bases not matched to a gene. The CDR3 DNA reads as TGTGCCAGCAGAACAGCGGGGGAGTCCTACAATGAGCAGTTCTTC. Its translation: CASRTAGESYNEQFF.

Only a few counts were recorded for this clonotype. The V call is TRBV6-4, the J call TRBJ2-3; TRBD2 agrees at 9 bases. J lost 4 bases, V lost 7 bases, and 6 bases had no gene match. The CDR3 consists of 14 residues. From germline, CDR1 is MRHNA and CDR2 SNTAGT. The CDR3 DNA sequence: TGTGCCAGCACCCTGACTAGCGGCGCAGATACGCAGTATTTT. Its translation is CASTLTSGADTQYF.

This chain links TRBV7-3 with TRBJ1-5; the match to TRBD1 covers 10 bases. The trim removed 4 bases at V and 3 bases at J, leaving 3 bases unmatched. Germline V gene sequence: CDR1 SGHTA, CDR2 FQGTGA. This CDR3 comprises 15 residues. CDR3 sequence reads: CASSSDRGANQPQHF. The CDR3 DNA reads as TGTGCCAGCAGCTCGGACAGGGGGGCCAATCAGCCCCAGCATTTT. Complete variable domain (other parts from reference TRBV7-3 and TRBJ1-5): GAGVSQTPSNKVTEKGKYVELRCDPISGHTALYWYRQSLGQGPEFLIYFQGTGAADDSGLPNDRFFAVRPEGSVSTLKIQRTERGDSAVYLCASSSDRGANQPQHFGDGTRLSIL.

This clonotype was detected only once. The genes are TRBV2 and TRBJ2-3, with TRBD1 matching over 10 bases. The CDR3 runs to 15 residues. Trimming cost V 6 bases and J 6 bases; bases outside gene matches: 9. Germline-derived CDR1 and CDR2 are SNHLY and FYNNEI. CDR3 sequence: CASSWGQGYSDTQYF. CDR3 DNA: TGTGCCAGCAGCTGGGGACAGGGGTATTCGGATACGCAGTATTTT.

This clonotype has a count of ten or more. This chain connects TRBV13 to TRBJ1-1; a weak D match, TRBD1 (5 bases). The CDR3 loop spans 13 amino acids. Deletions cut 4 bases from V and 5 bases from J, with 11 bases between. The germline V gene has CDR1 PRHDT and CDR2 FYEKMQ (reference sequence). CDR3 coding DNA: TGTGCCAGCAGCTCGCGGGAGGGGACTGAAGCTTTCTTT. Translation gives CASSSREGTEAFF.

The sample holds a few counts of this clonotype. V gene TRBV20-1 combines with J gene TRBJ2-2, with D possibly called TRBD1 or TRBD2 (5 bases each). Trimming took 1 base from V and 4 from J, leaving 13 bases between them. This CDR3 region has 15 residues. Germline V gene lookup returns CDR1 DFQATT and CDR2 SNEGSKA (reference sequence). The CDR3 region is CSARAGARSTGELFF. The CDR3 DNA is TGCAGTGCTAGAGCCGGGGCTAGATCCACCGGGGAGCTGTTTTTT.

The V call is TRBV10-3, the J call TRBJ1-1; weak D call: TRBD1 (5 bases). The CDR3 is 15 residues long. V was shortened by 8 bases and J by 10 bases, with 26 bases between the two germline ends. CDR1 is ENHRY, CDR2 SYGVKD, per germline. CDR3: CAIGRLAGTSGVAFF. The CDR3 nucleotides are TGTGCCATCGGCCGGCTAGCGGGGACCTCTGGGGTAGCTTTCTTT.

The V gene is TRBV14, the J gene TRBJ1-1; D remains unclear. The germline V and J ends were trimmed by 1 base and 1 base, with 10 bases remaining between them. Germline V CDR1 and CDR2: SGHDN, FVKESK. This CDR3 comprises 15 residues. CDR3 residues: CASSQGRVGNTEAFF. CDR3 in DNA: TGTGCCAGCAGCCAAGGAAGGGTTGGGAACACTGAAGCTTTCTTT.

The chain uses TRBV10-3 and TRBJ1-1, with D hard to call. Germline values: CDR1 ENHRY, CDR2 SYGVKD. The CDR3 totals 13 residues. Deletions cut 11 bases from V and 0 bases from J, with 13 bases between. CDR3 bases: TGTGCCTCCCTGGTGGGCTTGAACACTGAAGCTTTCTTT. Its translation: CASLVGLNTEAFF.

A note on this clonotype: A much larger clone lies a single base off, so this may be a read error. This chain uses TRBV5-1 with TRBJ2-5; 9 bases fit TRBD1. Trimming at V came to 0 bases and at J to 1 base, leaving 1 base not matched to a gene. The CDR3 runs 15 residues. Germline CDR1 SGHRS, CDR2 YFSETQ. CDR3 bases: TGCGCCAGCAGCTTGGGACAGGGGGGCCAAGAGACCCAGTACTTC. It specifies CASSLGQGGQETQYF.

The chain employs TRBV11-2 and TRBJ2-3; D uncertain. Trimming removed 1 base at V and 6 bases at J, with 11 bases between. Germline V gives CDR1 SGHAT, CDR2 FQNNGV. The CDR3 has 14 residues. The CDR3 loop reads CASSLVAQVDTQYF. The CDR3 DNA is TGTGCCAGCAGCTTAGTGGCCCAAGTGGATACGCAGTATTTT.

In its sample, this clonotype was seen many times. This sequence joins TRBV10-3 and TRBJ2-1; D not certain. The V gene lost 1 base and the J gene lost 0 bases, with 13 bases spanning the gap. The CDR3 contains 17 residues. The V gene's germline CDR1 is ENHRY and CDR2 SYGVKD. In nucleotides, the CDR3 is TGTGCCATCAGTGAGTATTACAGCCCCTTCTCCTACAATGAGCAGTTCTTC. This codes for CAISEYYSPFSYNEQFF.

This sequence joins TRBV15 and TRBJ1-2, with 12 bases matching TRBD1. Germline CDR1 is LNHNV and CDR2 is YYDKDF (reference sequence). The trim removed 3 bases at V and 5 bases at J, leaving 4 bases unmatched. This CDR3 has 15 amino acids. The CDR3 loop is CATSSSGQGAYGYTF. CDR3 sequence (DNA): TGTGCCACCAGCAGTTCGGGACAGGGGGCTTATGGCTACACCTTC.

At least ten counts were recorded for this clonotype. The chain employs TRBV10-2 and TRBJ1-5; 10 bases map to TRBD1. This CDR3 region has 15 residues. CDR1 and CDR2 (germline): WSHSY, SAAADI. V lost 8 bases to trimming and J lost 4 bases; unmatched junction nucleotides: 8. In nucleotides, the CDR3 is TGCGCCAGCCGGTCCGGACAGGGGGTGAATCAGCCCCAGCATTTT. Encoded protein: CASRSGQGVNQPQHF.

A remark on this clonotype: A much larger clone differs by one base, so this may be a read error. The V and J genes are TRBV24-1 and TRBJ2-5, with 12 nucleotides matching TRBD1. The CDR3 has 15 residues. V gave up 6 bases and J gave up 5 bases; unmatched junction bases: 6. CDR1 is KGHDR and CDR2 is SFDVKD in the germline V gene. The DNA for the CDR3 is TGTGCCACCAGTTTCCGGGACAGGGGGCGTGAGACCCAGTACTTC. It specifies CATSFRDRGRETQYF.

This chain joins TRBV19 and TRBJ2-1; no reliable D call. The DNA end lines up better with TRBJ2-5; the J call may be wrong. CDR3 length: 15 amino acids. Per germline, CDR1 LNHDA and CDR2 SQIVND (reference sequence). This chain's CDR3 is CASSRSALDRETQYF. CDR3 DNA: TGTGCCAGTAGTCGCTCAGCCCTTGATAGGGAGACCCAGTACTTC.

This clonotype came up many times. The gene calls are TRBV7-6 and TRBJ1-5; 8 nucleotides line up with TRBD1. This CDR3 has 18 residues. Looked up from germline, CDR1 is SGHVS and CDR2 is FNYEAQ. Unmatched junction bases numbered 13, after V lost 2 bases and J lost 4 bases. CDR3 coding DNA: TGTGCCAGCAGCTTAATGTCAGGGGGCGCGGTGGTAAATCAGCCCCAGCATTTT. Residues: CASSLMSGGAVVNQPQHF.

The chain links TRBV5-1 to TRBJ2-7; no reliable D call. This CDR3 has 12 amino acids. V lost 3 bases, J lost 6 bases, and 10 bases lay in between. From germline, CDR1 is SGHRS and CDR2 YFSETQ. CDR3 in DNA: TGCGCCAGCAGCTATTTAGGTTTCGAGCAGTACTTC. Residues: CASSYLGFEQYF.

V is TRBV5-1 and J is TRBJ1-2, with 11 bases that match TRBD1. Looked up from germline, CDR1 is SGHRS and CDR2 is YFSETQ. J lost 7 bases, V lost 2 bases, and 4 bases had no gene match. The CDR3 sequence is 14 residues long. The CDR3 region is CASSFGQGATGYTF. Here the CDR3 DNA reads TGCGCCAGCAGCTTTGGACAGGGGGCGACTGGCTACACCTTC.

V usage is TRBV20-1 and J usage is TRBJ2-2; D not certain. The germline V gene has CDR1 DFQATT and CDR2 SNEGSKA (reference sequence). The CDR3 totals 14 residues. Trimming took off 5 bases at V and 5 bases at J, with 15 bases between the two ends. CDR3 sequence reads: CSASVGILTGELFF. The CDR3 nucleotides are TGCAGTGCTTCGGTTGGGATCTTGACCGGGGAGCTGTTTTTT.

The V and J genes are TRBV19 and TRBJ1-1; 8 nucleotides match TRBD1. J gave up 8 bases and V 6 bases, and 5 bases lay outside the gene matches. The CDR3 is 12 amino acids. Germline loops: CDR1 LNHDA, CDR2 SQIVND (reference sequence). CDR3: CASSQGAAEAFF. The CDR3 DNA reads TGTGCCAGTAGCCAGGGGGCAGCGGAAGCTTTCTTT. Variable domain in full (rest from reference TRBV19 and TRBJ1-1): DGGITQSPKYLFRKEGQNVTLSCEQNLNHDAMYWYRQDPGQGLRLIYYSQIVNDFQKGDIAEGYSVSREKKESFPLTVTSAQKNPTAFYLCASSQGAAEAFFGQGTRLTVV.

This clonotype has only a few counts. The CDR3 is CASSLEASGSTDTQYF. As DNA, the CDR3 is TGCGCCAGCAGCTTGGAAGCTAGCGGTAGCACAGATACGCAGTATTTT. The chain is built from TRBV5-1 and TRBJ2-3, with 7 bases identical to TRBD2. The germline V gene encodes CDR1 SGHRS and CDR2 YFSETQ. V trimming: 0 bases; J trimming: 0 bases; junction bases outside the gene matches: 4. The CDR3 loop spans 16 amino acids.

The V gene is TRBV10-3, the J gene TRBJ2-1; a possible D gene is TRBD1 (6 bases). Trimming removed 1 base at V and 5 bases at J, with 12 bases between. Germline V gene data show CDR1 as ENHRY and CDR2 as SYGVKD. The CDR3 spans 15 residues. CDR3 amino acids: CAISEFVGADNEQFF. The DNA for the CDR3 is TGTGCCATCAGTGAGTTTGTGGGGGCGGACAATGAGCAGTTCTTC.

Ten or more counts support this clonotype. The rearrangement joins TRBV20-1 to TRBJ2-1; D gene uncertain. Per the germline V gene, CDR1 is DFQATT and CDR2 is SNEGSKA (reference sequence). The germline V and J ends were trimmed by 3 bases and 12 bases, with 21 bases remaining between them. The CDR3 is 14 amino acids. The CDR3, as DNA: TGCAGTGCTAGGATCCCGGCAGAGGTGGGCCTGCAGTTCTTC. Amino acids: CSARIPAEVGLQFF.

CDR3 DNA: TGCGCCAGCAGTGAAGGCGCGGAGGGGGGATACGAGCAGTACTTC. This codes for CASSEGAEGGYEQYF. The chain combines TRBV10-2 with TRBJ2-7, with D perhaps TRBD1 or TRBD2 (6 bases each). CDR3 length equals 15 residues. V lost 3 bases and J lost 4, with 16 bases in between. Germline V gene lookup returns CDR1 WSHSY and CDR2 SAAADI.

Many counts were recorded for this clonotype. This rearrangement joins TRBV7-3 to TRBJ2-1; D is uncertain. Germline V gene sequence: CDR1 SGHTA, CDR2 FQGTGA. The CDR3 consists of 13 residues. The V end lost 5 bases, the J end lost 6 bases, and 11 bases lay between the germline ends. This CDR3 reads CASSPRQGNEQFF. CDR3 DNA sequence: TGTGCCAGCAGCCCTAGGCAAGGCAATGAGCAGTTCTTC.

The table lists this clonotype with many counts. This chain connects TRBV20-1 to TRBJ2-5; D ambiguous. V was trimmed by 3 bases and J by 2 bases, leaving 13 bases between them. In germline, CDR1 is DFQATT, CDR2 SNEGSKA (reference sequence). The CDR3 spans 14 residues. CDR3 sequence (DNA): TGCAGTGCTAGTGGGATAAATAGGCAAGAGACCCAGTACTTC. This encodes CSASGINRQETQYF.